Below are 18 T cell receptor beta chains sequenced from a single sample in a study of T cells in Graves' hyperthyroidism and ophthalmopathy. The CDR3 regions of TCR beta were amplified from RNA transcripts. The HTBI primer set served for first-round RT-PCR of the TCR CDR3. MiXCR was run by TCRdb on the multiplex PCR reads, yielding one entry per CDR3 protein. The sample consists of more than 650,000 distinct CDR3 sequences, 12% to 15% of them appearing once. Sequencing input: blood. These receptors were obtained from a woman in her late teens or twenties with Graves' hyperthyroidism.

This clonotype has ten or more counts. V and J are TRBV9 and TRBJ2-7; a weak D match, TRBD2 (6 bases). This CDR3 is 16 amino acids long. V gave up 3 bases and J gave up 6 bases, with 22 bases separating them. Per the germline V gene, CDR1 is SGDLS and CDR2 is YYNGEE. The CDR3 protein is CASSARLGDLGSEQYF. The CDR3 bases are TGTGCCAGCAGCGCAAGACTAGGAGACCTTGGCTCCGAGCAGTACTTC.

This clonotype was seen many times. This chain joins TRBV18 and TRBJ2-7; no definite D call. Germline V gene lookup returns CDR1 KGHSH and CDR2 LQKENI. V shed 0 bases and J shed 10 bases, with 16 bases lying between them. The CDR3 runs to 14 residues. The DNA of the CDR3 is TGTGCCAGCTCACCACCGTCTGCAGCACCCGAACAGTACTTC. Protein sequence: CASSPPSAAPEQYF.

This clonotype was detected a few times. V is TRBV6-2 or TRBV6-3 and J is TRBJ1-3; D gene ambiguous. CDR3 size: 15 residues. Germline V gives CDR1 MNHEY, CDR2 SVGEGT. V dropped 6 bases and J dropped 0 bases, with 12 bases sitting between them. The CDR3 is CASRPYDTSGNTIYF. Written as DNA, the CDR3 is TGTGCCAGCAGGCCCTACGACACCTCTGGAAACACCATATATTTT.

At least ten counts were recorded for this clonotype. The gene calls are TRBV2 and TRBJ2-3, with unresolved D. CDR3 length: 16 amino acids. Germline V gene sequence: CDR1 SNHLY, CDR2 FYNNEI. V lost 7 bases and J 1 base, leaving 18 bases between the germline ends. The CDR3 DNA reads TGTGCCAGCACCCAGACAAGGCGGAGAGGCACAGATACGCAGTATTTT. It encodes CASTQTRRRGTDTQYF. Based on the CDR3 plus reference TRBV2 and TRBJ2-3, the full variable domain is EPEVTQTPSHQVTQMGQEVILRCVPISNHLYFYWYRQILGQKVEFLVSFYNNEISEKSEIFDDQFSVERPDGSNFTLKIRSTKLEDSAMYFCASTQTRRRGTDTQYFGPGTRLTVL.

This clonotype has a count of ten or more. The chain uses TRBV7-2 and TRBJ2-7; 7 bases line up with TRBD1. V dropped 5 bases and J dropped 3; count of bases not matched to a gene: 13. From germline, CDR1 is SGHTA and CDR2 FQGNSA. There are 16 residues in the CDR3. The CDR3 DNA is TGTGCCAGCAGCACGAATAGGGGGCGAACTAACTACGAGCAGTACTTC. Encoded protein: CASSTNRGRTNYEQYF. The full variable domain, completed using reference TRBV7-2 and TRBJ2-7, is GAGVSQSPSNKVTEKGKDVELRCDPISGHTALYWYRQSLGQGLEFLIYFQGNSAPDKSGLPSDRFSAERTGGSVSTLTIQRTQQEDSAVYLCASSTNRGRTNYEQYFGPGTRLTVT.

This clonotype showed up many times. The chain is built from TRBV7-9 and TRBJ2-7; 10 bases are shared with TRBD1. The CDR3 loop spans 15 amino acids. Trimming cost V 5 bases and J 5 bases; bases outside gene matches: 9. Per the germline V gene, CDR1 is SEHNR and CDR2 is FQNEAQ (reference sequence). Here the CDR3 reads CASSPRQGARNEQYF. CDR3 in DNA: TGTGCCAGCAGCCCGCGACAGGGGGCGCGAAACGAGCAGTACTTC.

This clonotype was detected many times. CDR3 sequence (DNA): TGTGCCAGCAGTGTATCCAGGACAACAGCTTTCTTT. Its protein is CASSVSRTTAFF. The chain combines TRBV6-1 with TRBJ1-1, with D perhaps matching TRBD1 (5 bases). Germline CDR1 MNHNS, CDR2 SASEGT. The CDR3 runs to 12 residues. V lost 4 bases, J lost 10 bases, and 13 bases lay in between.

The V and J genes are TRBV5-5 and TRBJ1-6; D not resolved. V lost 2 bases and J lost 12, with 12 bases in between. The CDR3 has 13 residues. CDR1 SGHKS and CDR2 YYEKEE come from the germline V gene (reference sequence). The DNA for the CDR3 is TGTGCCAGCAGCTTCAGTGCGATAATACCCCTCCACTTT. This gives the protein CASSFSAIIPLHF. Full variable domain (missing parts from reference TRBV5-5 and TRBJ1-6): DAGVTQSPTHLIKTRGQQVTLRCSPISGHKSVSWYQQVLGQGPQFIFQYYEKEERGRGNFPDRFSARQFPNYSSELNVNALLLGDSALYLCASSFSAIIPLHFGNGTRLTVT.

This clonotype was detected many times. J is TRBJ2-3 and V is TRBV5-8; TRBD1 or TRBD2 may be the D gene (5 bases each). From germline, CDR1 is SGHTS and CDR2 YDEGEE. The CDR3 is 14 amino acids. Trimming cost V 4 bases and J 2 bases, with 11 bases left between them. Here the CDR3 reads CASSARDHTDTQYF. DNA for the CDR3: TGTGCCAGCAGCGCAAGGGACCACACAGATACGCAGTATTTT. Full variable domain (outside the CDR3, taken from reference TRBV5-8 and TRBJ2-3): EAGVTQSPTHLIKTRGQQATLRCSPISGHTSVYWYQQALGLGLQFLLWYDEGEERNRGNFPPRFSGRQFPNYSSELNVNALELEDSALYLCASSARDHTDTQYFGPGTRLTVL.

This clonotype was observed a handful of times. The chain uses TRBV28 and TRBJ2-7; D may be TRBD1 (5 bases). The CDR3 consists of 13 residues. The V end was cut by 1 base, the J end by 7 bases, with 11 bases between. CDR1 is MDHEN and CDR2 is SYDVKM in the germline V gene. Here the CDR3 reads CASSLFDKGEQYF. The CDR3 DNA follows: TGTGCCAGCAGTTTATTTGACAAGGGGGAGCAGTACTTC.

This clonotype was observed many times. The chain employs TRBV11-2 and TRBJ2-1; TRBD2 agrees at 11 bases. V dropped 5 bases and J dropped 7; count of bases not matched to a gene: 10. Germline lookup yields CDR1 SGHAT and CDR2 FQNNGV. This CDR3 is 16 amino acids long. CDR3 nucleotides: TGTGCCAGCAGCGCACTAGCGGGAGTTAGTATTAATGAGCAGTTCTTC. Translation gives CASSALAGVSINEQFF.

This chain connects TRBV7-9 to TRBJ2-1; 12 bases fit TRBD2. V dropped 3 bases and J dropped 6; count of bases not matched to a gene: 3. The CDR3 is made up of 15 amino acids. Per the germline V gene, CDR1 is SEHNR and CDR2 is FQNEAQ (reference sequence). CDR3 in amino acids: CASSLTSGSTNEQFF. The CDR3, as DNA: TGTGCCAGCAGCTTGACTAGCGGGAGTACCAATGAGCAGTTCTTC.

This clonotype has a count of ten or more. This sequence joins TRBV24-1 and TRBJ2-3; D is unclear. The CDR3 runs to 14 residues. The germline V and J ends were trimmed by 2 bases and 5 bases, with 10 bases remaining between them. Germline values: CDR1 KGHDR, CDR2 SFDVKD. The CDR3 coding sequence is TGTGCCACCAGTGATTCCCCCCCCAGAGATACGCAGTATTTT. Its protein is CATSDSPPRDTQYF.

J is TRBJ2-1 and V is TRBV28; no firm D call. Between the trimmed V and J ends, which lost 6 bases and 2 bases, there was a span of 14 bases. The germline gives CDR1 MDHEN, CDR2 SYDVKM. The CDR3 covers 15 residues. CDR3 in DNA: TGTGCCAGCAGACGAGACCCACCGCCCTACAATGAGCAGTTCTTC. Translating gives CASRRDPPPYNEQFF.

CDR3 coding DNA: TGTGCCAGCACCCGTACTGGGGCCAACGTCCTGACTTTC. Its translation is CASTRTGANVLTF. The V gene is TRBV3-1, the J gene TRBJ2-6; no clear D. The CDR3 loop spans 13 amino acids. The V end lost 7 bases, the J end lost 2 bases, and 6 bases lay between the germline ends. Per the germline V gene, CDR1 is LGHDT and CDR2 is YNNKEL (reference sequence).

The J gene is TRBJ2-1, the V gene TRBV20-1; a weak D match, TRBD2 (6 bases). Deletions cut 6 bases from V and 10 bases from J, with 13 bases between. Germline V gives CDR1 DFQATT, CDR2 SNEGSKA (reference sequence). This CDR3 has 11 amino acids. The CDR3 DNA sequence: TGCAGTGCCCCGGGAGACCCAGAGCAGTTCTTC. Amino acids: CSAPGDPEQFF.

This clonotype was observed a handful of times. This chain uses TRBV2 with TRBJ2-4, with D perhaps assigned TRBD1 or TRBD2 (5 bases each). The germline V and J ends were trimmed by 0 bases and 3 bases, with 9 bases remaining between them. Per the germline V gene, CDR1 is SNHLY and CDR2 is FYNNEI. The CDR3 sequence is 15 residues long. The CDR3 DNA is TGTGCCAGCAGTGAAGCGCCGAGGGGCAAAAACATTCAGTACTTC. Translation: CASSEAPRGKNIQYF.

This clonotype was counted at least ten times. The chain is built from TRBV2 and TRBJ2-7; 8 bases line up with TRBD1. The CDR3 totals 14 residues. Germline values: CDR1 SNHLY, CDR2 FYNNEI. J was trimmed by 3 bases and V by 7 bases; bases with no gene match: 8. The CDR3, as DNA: TGTGCCAGCAACCTTGGACAGGGTGGCTACGAGCAGTACTTC. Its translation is CASNLGQGGYEQYF.